The rows below give T cell receptor beta chains drawn from one sample of a study of blood T cells in healthy people across ages. Using its own MiXCR run on the 5' RACE reads, TCRdb lists one record per CDR3 protein. The sample includes about 1,000,000 distinct CDR3 sequences, 45% of them seen just once. The sequenced sample consisted of blood. These receptors all stem from a woman aged 55 to 70 in good health. Both conserved end residues are part of each CDR3. Fields, in order: J gene, D gene, clone size, V gene, CDR3 DNA, CDR3 protein. A D gene is named only where the DNA matches it firmly. Not all rows give a size; the values are once, few, many and, for expanded clones, a class.

>TRBJ2-5|TRBD1|few|TRBV27
TGTGCCAGCAGTTTCCACCGGGGACAGCCCCAAGAGACCCAGTACTTC
CASSFHRGQPQETQYF
>TRBJ2-7|TRBD1|few|TRBV20-1
TGCAGTGCTAGAGATCCTCCCGGACAGGGGACCGAGCAGTACTTC
CSARDPPGQGTEQYF
>TRBJ2-5|TRBD2|-|TRBV4-2
TGTGCCAGCAGCCAAGACGTCGGCGGGAGGGCCGCAGAGACCCAGTACTTC
CASSQDVGGRAAETQYF
>TRBJ1-2|-|-|TRBV4-2
TGTGCCAGCAGCCAAGATTCGGGCGATGGCTACACCTTC
CASSQDSGDGYTF
>TRBJ1-2|-|-|TRBV20-1
TGCAGTGCTAGAGATGGAAGAAGGGCTAACTATGGCTACACCTTC
CSARDGRRANYGYTF
>TRBJ2-7|-|few|TRBV28
TGTGCCAGCGGGGTCCACGAGCAGTACTTC
CASGVHEQYF
>TRBJ2-7|TRBD1|-|TRBV29-1
TGCAGCGTTGCCCCCAGGGGGACAAACGAGCAGTACTTC
CSVAPRGTNEQYF
>TRBJ2-7|-|few|TRBV2
TGTGCCAGCAGAGAGGGGACATCAGCCCCTTCTTACTACGAGCAGTACTTC
CASREGTSAPSYYEQYF
>TRBJ2-4|-|-|TRBV2
TGTGCCAGCAGGAGGGTTGGGAACGAAGGGGAGCAGTACTTC
CASRRVGNEGEQYF
>TRBJ2-1|-|many|TRBV7-2
TGTGCCAGCAGCCCCGACCGGCCTCTAGTGAGCAATGAGCAGTTCTTC
CASSPDRPLVSNEQFF
>TRBJ1-2|-|-|TRBV27
TGTGCCAGCAGTTTCCAGGGGTGGAAAGGCTACACCTTC
CASSFQGWKGYTF
>TRBJ2-7|TRBD1|-|TRBV24-1
TGTGCCACCAGTGATCTCCGGGACAGGGGTAACGAGCAGTACTTC
CATSDLRDRGNEQYF
>TRBJ2-1|TRBD2|-|TRBV7-2
TGTGCCAGCAGCTTAGCGGTAGCGGGGGGTTTGGATGAGCAGTTCTTC
CASSLAVAGGLDEQFF
>TRBJ2-7|TRBD1|-|TRBV20-1
TGCAGTGCTAGTAATCCCAGACAGGGGCAGTCCTACGAGCAGTACTTC
CSASNPRQGQSYEQYF
>TRBJ2-7|TRBD1|-|TRBV12-3/TRBV12-4
TGTGCCAGCAGTTTCGGGACAGGGATAACCTACGAGCAGTACTTC
CASSFGTGITYEQYF
>TRBJ2-6|-|few|TRBV27
TGTGCCAGCAGTTCCGTAGTGGGGGCCAACGTCCTGACTTTC
CASSSVVGANVLTF
>TRBJ2-7|-|-|TRBV11-2
TGTGCCAGCAGCTTAGTGACGGCCGCCTACGAGCAGTACTTC
CASSLVTAAYEQYF
>TRBJ2-1|-|-|TRBV9
TGTGCCAGCAGCGTTGGGACTTACTCCTACAATGAGCAGTTCTTC
CASSVGTYSYNEQFF
>TRBJ2-1|TRBD1|few|TRBV20-1
TGCAGTGCTAACCCGGACAGGGCCAATGAGCAGTTCTTC
CSANPDRANEQFF
>TRBJ2-1|-|-|TRBV13
TGTGCCAGCAGCGGTTCTGAGAGCTCCTACAATGAGCAGTTCTTC
CASSGSESSYNEQFF
>TRBJ2-5|TRBD2|many|TRBV7-2
TGTGCCAGCAGCTCCAAGACAGCGGGAGGGGCGGGTGAGACCCAGTACTTC
CASSSKTAGGAGETQYF
>TRBJ2-3|-|many|TRBV7-2
TGTGCCAGCAGCTTAGGTGTAGGGGGTTCGATAGATACGCAGTATTTT
CASSLGVGGSIDTQYF